Below, one T cell receptor (beta chain) is given with its context. From germline, CDR1 is SGDLS and CDR2 YYNGEE. V was trimmed by 0 bases and J by 4 bases, leaving 8 bases between them. The CDR3 has 14 amino acids. This record belongs to a study of blood T cell repertoires in COVID-19. At the level of the study: COVID-19 samples from acute and convalescent phases originated in the United States, Italy and Spain. The analysed material was cDNA or gDNA that came from T cells, B-cell-depleted T cells, or PBMCs.

Original data processing: From reference gene primer amplification, estimates of nucleated cell counts were derived. Profiling relied on immunoSEQ multiplex PCR, and the TCRdb table lists in-frame clones only, not all of them. That table furnishes V, J and clone size, whereas the DNA furnished D and trimming. The sample consists of about 88,000 clones, 90% of them appearing once. Patients in Seattle were enrolled during active infection, then followed longitudinally. J is TRBJ1-5 and V is TRBV9, with D uncertain. This sequence was found in a man in his late teens or twenties with COVID-19, enrolled during active disease. The sample was peripheral blood. The CDR3: CASSVGSGNQPQHF. The CDR3 DNA sequence: TGTGCCAGCAGCGTAGGCAGCGGGAATCAGCCCCAGCATTTT.